The clone carrying this T cell receptor (beta chain) was found a few times. What it binds is unknown. Germline loops: CDR1 KGHSH, CDR2 LQKENI. CDR3 size: 16 residues. V lost 1 base, J lost 3 bases, and 15 bases lay in between. This entry belongs to a study of T-cell memory formation after mild COVID-19. General observations from the study: Of the contracting clones, CD4+ ones lay mainly in CM and EM, and CD8+ ones in EMRA. The authors left the SARS-CoV-2 specificity of second-wave clones peaking on day 37 unconfirmed.

Amplification by 5'RACE using constant-segment primers produced TCR alpha and TCR beta cDNA libraries that carried sample barcodes and UMIs. Each CDR3 protein gets one entry after TCRdb re-called the 5' RACE reads with MiXCR. The sample has under 300,000 distinct CDR3 sequences; 18% are singletons. This chain uses TRBV18 with TRBJ1-2; D uncertain. Sample: PBMCs or a T cell subset sorted from them (not recorded which). The clonotype was recovered from a man aged 18 to 30 who had mild COVID-19 (a few samples of this study predate the infection). Cell type and time point are not known. The CDR3, as DNA: TGTGCCAGCTCACCACGAAGTTCGCGGAGGGACTATGGCTACACCTTC. Protein: CASSPRSSRRDYGYTF.